This passage covers 20 T cell receptor beta chains from one sample sequenced in a study of T cells in localized non-small cell lung cancer. Measured with immunoSEQ multiplex PCR; TCRdb has only the in-frame clones, and not every one. The top ten hold around 16% of the sample, which has about 48,000 clones, 77% seen once. Sequenced material: peripheral blood, taken before any cancer treatment. The receptors derive from a man between 40 and 69 years old with stage I squamous cell lung carcinoma.

The chain carries TRBV9 and TRBJ1-2; D is possibly TRBD1 (5 bases). Per the germline V gene, CDR1 is SGDLS and CDR2 is YYNGEE. The germline V and J ends were trimmed by 6 bases and 2 bases, with 11 bases remaining between them. The CDR3 totals 13 residues. The CDR3 protein is CASTIQGNYGYTF. The CDR3 bases are TGTGCCAGCACCATCCAGGGAAACTATGGCTACACCTTC.

The chain carries TRBV7-9 and TRBJ2-6; no clear D gene. V lost 3 bases and J lost 1, with 10 bases in between. CDR3 size: 16 residues. Germline loops: CDR1 SEHNR, CDR2 FQNEAQ (reference sequence). The CDR3 DNA follows: TGTGCCAGCAGCTTGGTTGTTCCATCTGGGGCCAACGTCCTGACTTTC. Translation gives CASSLVVPSGANVLTF.

This clone was counted a few times. The chain is built from TRBV5-1 and TRBJ1-3, with D unclear. Germline values: CDR1 SGHRS, CDR2 YFSETQ. V gave up 7 bases and J gave up 4 bases, with 12 bases separating them. The CDR3 length is 13 residues. The CDR3 here is CASAPGNGNTIYF. CDR3 in DNA: TGCGCCAGCGCGCCCGGGAACGGAAACACCATATATTTT.

The CDR3 region is CASSVASIAGLEKLFF. The CDR3 DNA reads as TGTGCCAGCAGCGTAGCGTCGATTGCGGGACTTGAAAAACTGTTTTTT. The rearrangement uses TRBV9 and TRBJ1-4, with D possibly TRBD1 on 5 matching bases. This CDR3 spans 16 amino acids. Germline V lookup: CDR1 SGDLS, CDR2 YYNGEE. The V and J ends lost 0 bases and 7 bases respectively, with 16 bases between them. Together with reference TRBV9 and TRBJ1-4, the CDR3 gives the full variable domain: DSGVTQTPKHLITATGQRVTLRCSPRSGDLSVYWYQQSLDQGLQFLIQYYNGEERAKGNILERFSAQQFPDLHSELNLSSLELGDSALYFCASSVASIAGLEKLFFGSGTQLSVL.

A few counts support this clone. The V call is TRBV18, the J call TRBJ1-2; D possibly corresponds to TRBD1 (6 bases). The length of the CDR3 is 14 residues. Germline V gene sequence: CDR1 KGHSH, CDR2 LQKENI. Trimming removed 6 bases at V and 3 bases at J, with 14 bases between. The CDR3 sequence is CASSLGQTYYGYTF. The CDR3 bases are TGTGCCAGCTCCCTAGGACAGACTTACTATGGCTACACCTTC. Full variable domain (outside the CDR3, taken from reference TRBV18 and TRBJ1-2): NAGVMQNPRHLVRRRGQEARLRCSPMKGHSHVYWYRQLPEEGLKFMVYLQKENIIDESGMPKERFSAEFPKEGPSILRIQQVVRGDSAAYFCASSLGQTYYGYTFGSGTRLTVV.

The chain links TRBV5-1 to TRBJ2-5, with D possibly TRBD1 on 5 matching bases. The CDR3 has 14 residues. V was trimmed by 7 bases and J by 5 bases, leaving 18 bases between them. Per the germline V gene, CDR1 is SGHRS and CDR2 is YFSETQ. The CDR3 loop reads CASHETAGIETQYF. The CDR3, as DNA: TGCGCCAGCCACGAGACAGCCGGCATTGAGACCCAGTACTTC.

The chain employs TRBV6-5 and TRBJ2-7, with D possibly TRBD1 on 5 matching bases. The CDR3 has 15 amino acids. With 5 bases removed from V and 0 bases from J, the gap between germline ends came to 14 bases. Germline V gene lookup returns CDR1 MNHEY and CDR2 SVGAGI. Here the CDR3 DNA reads TGTGCCAGCAGTCCAGGGTCCGGATTCTCCTACGAGCAGTACTTC. It encodes CASSPGSGFSYEQYF.

The chain employs TRBV15 and TRBJ1-2; no clear D gene. The germline CDR1 and CDR2 sequences are LNHNV and YYDKDF (reference sequence). The CDR3 extends over 16 amino acids. The V gene lost 1 base and the J gene lost 6 bases, with 18 bases spanning the gap. For the CDR3, the DNA is TGTGCCACCAGCAGAGTGAGGGAATCTCCTAAGGATGGCTACACCTTC. This codes for CATSRVRESPKDGYTF.

The rearrangement joins TRBV18 to TRBJ2-3, with TRBD2 matching 16 bases. The trim removed 9 bases at V and 3 bases at J, leaving 15 bases unmatched. Germline CDR1 reads KGHSH; CDR2 reads LQKENI. The CDR3 is 19 amino acids. The CDR3 nucleotides read TGTGCCAGTTCCGGGACTAGCGGGGGGGCGAGAGGCTCGACAGATACGCAGTATTTT. Residues: CASSGTSGGARGSTDTQYF.

This rearrangement joins TRBV14 to TRBJ2-1, with 9 nucleotides matching TRBD2. Per the germline V gene, CDR1 is SGHDN and CDR2 is FVKESK. V gave up 4 bases and J gave up 3 bases; unmatched junction bases: 7. The CDR3 is 16 residues long. The CDR3 region is CASSPTGTSSYNEQFF. CDR3 nucleotide sequence: TGTGCCAGCAGCCCGACCGGGACTAGCAGCTACAATGAGCAGTTCTTC.

The rearrangement uses TRBV5-1 and TRBJ1-3; TRBD1 matches at 7 bases. After removal of 2 bases from V and 0 bases from J, the junction contained 8 bases not matched to a gene. CDR3 length equals 17 residues. CDR1 is SGHRS and CDR2 is YFSETQ in the germline V gene. The DNA for the CDR3 is TGCGCCAGCAGCTTCGGCGGCAGGGGGGACTCTGGAAACACCATATATTTT. This sequence encodes CASSFGGRGDSGNTIYF.

The V and J genes are TRBV6-5 and TRBJ2-3, with unresolved D. Germline V lookup: CDR1 MNHEY, CDR2 SVGAGI. The CDR3 has 13 residues. The ends were cut back, 7 bases at V and 1 base at J, with 9 bases in the middle. The CDR3 here is CASIYRGTDTQYF. The CDR3 DNA reads TGTGCCAGCATCTACCGCGGCACAGATACGCAGTATTTT.

The chain employs TRBV9 and TRBJ1-2; possible D gene TRBD1, 6 bases. V lost 2 bases, J lost 8 bases, and 22 bases lay in between. This CDR3 spans 16 amino acids. Germline loops: CDR1 SGDLS, CDR2 YYNGEE. The CDR3 DNA is TGTGCCAGCAGCGTGACAGGCCGCTTTGAGGGAGGAGGCTACACCTTC. Protein product: CASSVTGRFEGGGYTF.

Concerning this clone itself: At one end the junction does not follow the germline gene, possibly because of a read error. The rearrangement uses TRBV7-9 and TRBJ1-2; no firm D call. The CDR3 has 16 residues. CDR1 is SEHNR, CDR2 FQNEAQ, per germline (reference sequence). CDR3 nucleotides: TGCGCCAGCAGCCAAGAGGGAGGCTTCACTAACTATGGCTACACCTTC. Protein sequence: CASSQEGGFTNYGYTF.

Relative to its sample, this clone is large. The CDR3 loop reads CASSPEMDPRNIQYF. CDR3 sequence (DNA): TGCGCCAGCAGCCCCGAAATGGACCCGAGGAACATTCAGTACTTC. V gene TRBV4-1 combines with J gene TRBJ2-4; D call uncertain. Trimming stripped 4 bases from V and 7 bases from J, with 17 bases between. Looked up from germline, CDR1 is MGHRA and CDR2 is YSYEKL. The CDR3 has 15 amino acids.

The V gene is TRBV14, the J gene TRBJ2-1; D is unclear. V lost 1 base, J lost 4 bases, and 14 bases lay in between. The CDR3 loop spans 16 amino acids. CDR1 and CDR2 (germline): SGHDN, FVKESK. Written as DNA, the CDR3 is TGTGCCAGCAGCCAAGCAGTAACACGGGCATACAATGAGCAGTTCTTC. Encoded protein: CASSQAVTRAYNEQFF.

This chain links TRBV6-6 with TRBJ2-5; D may be TRBD2 (6 bases). V was trimmed by 6 bases and J by 4 bases, leaving 12 bases between them. Germline assignment: CDR1 MNHNY and CDR2 SVGAGI (reference sequence). This CDR3 spans 13 amino acids. This chain's CDR3 is CASRPGGRETQYF. CDR3 DNA sequence: TGTGCCAGCAGACCCGGGGGTAGAGAGACCCAGTACTTC.

The chain combines TRBV5-5 with TRBJ2-7; 12 positions match TRBD1. The CDR3 length is 15 residues. The germline gives CDR1 SGHKS, CDR2 YYEKEE (reference sequence). Losses at the gene ends were 3 bases for V and 0 bases for J; bases not matched to a gene: 1. The chain's CDR3 is CASSWGQGASYEQYF. CDR3 DNA sequence: TGTGCCAGCAGCTGGGGACAGGGGGCCTCCTACGAGCAGTACTTC.

V and J are TRBV6-6 and TRBJ2-2, with D possibly being TRBD2 (7 bases). Germline CDR1 is MNHNY and CDR2 is SVGAGI (reference sequence). The CDR3 totals 12 residues. Trimming removed 8 bases at V and 7 bases at J, with 11 bases between. Here the CDR3 reads CASGGGFGELFF. CDR3 coding DNA: TGTGCCAGCGGGGGGGGCTTCGGGGAGCTGTTTTTT.

V gene TRBV7-8 combines with J gene TRBJ1-1; D is perhaps TRBD1 (5 bases). This CDR3 comprises 13 residues. Germline CDR1 reads SGHVS; CDR2 reads FQNEAQ. Trimming stripped 5 bases from V and 3 bases from J, with 10 bases between. The CDR3: CASSPTVDTEAFF. The CDR3, as DNA: TGTGCCAGCAGCCCGACAGTGGACACTGAAGCTTTCTTT. The variable domain in full, completed from reference TRBV7-8 and TRBJ1-1, reads GAGVSQSPRYKVAKRGQDVALRCDPISGHVSLFWYQQALGQGPEFLTYFQNEAQLDKSGLPSDRFFAERPEGSVSTLKIQRTQQEDSAVYLCASSPTVDTEAFFGQGTRLTVV.